The 8 T cell receptor beta chains reported below all come from one sample, sequenced in a study of T cells in Graves' hyperthyroidism and ophthalmopathy. It was RNA transcripts that yielded the amplified TCR beta CDR3 regions. The TCR CDR3 was amplified in a first-round RT-PCR using the HTBI primer set. Each CDR3 protein gets one entry after TCRdb re-called the multiplex PCR reads with MiXCR. Here the sample spans approximately 600,000 distinct CDR3 sequences, about 15% being singletons. Sequenced sample: blood. These receptors were taken from a woman aged 25 to 39 with Graves' hyperthyroidism that later progressed to Graves' ophthalmopathy.

This clonotype appeared a few times. The rearrangement joins TRBV4-2 to TRBJ2-7; 8 nucleotides line up with TRBD1. The CDR3 loop spans 15 amino acids. Germline CDR1 reads LGHNA; CDR2 reads YNFKEQ. J gave up 2 bases and V 3 bases, and 6 bases lay outside the gene matches. The chain's CDR3 is CASSHETGVPYEQYF. DNA of the CDR3: TGTGCCAGCAGCCACGAGACAGGGGTTCCCTACGAGCAGTACTTC.

This clonotype was seen at least ten times. The chain recombines TRBV3-1 with TRBJ2-5; a possible D gene is TRBD2 (5 bases). V shed 0 bases and J shed 4 bases, with 9 bases lying between them. CDR3 size: 14 residues. The germline V gene encodes CDR1 LGHDT and CDR2 YNNKEL (reference sequence). CDR3 sequence reads: CASSQETGRETQYF. The CDR3 region has the DNA TGTGCCAGCAGCCAAGAAACGGGGAGAGAGACCCAGTACTTC.

This clonotype was observed many times. The chain carries TRBV20-1 and TRBJ2-7; D gene unclear. The CDR3 is 10 amino acids. V was clipped by 3 bases and J by 4 bases, with 4 bases between them. The germline gives CDR1 DFQATT, CDR2 SNEGSKA (reference sequence). CDR3 residues: CSARSYEQYF. DNA of the CDR3: TGCAGTGCTAGGAGTTACGAGCAGTACTTC.

The J gene is TRBJ2-7, the V gene TRBV27; TRBD2 matches 10 bases. The tail of the sequence fits TRBJ2-1 better, so the J call may be wrong. The CDR3 runs 16 residues. The germline V gene has CDR1 MNHEY and CDR2 SMNVEV (reference sequence). This CDR3 reads CASSQASGSVIYEQFF. In nucleotides, the CDR3 is TGTGCCAGCAGCCAAGCTAGCGGGAGTGTAATCTACGAGCAGTTCTTC.

In its sample, this clonotype was seen many times. The chain couples TRBV12-3 or TRBV12-4 to TRBJ1-1; the D is unclear. This CDR3 has 14 residues. With 1 base removed from V and 5 bases from J, the gap between germline ends came to 11 bases. The CDR3 DNA follows: TGTGCCAGCAGTTTAGAGGTTCACGGGACTGAAGCTTTCTTT. This codes for CASSLEVHGTEAFF.

This clonotype was seen many times. J is TRBJ1-2 and V is TRBV12-3 or TRBV12-4, with D perhaps matching TRBD1 (6 bases). The CDR3 covers 14 residues. V lost 1 base to trimming and J lost 4 bases, with 10 bases between them. The CDR3 DNA follows: TGTGCCAGCAGTTTAGAGGGGGTTGTCTATGGCTACACCTTC. As protein: CASSLEGVVYGYTF.

This clonotype was seen many times. The gene calls are TRBV12-3 or TRBV12-4 and TRBJ2-7; 7 bases match TRBD1. The CDR3 has 14 residues. Trimming took 5 bases from V and 2 from J; bases not matched to a gene: 6. The CDR3 reads CASSTGQAPYEQYF. Here the CDR3 DNA reads TGTGCCAGCAGTACCGGACAGGCGCCCTACGAGCAGTACTTC.

In this sample, this clonotype turned up many times. The V call is TRBV6-7, the J call TRBJ1-2; D uncertain. TRBV6-7 counts as an open reading frame of uncertain function. The CDR3 is 14 residues long. Trimming took 9 bases from V and 0 from J, leaving 14 bases between them. As DNA, the CDR3 is TGTGCCAGTCATAAACTAGTAACTAACTATGGCTACACCTTC. The encoded protein is CASHKLVTNYGYTF.